Below are 12 T cell receptor beta chains sequenced from a single sample in a study of T cell changes during pregnancy in multiple sclerosis. The table came from immunoSEQ multiplex PCR; TCRdb's copy has only in-frame clones and leaves some out. The sample shows about 110,000 clones, around 93% of them seen only once. The source material was peripheral blood, sampled in the third trimester of pregnancy. Receptors originate from a female donor in good health, enrolled as a control in a pregnancy study.

As DNA, the CDR3 is TGTGCCTGGAATTGGCGGGGGGGTAGCCACGAGCAGTACTTC. It is translated as CAWNWRGGSHEQYF. The chain couples TRBV30 to TRBJ2-7; the match to TRBD2 covers 9 bases. Germline-derived CDR1 and CDR2 are GTSNPN and SVGIG (reference sequence). This CDR3 has 14 amino acids. Unmatched junction bases numbered 9, after V lost 4 bases and J lost 5 bases.

This clone has only one observation. The chain links TRBV19 to TRBJ2-5; the D is unclear. The germline V gene has CDR1 LNHDA and CDR2 SQIVND (reference sequence). The CDR3 covers 14 residues. Trimming shortened V by 6 bases and J by 2 bases, and 13 bases separated the two germline ends. CDR3 amino acids: CASSSQWLQETQYF. In DNA, the CDR3 is TGTGCCAGTAGCTCGCAGTGGTTGCAAGAGACCCAGTACTTC.

The chain employs TRBV11-3 and TRBJ2-7; 10 bases match TRBD1. Germline V gene lookup returns CDR1 SGHNT and CDR2 YENEEA. The length of the CDR3 is 13 residues. The J segment lost 5 bases and the V segment lost 4 bases, leaving 2 bases of the junction unmatched. The CDR3 nucleotides read TGTGCCAGCAGCTACGGACAGGGGGACGAGCAGTACTTC. This encodes CASSYGQGDEQYF.

This clone has more than one count but fewer than ten. V usage is TRBV29-1 and J usage is TRBJ1-1; no clear D. V was trimmed by 7 bases and J by 1 base, leaving 7 bases between them. CDR3 length: 11 residues. Germline loops: CDR1 SQVTM, CDR2 ANQGSEA. CDR3: CSGAENTEAFF. Written as DNA, the CDR3 is TGCAGCGGTGCGGAGAACACTGAAGCTTTCTTT.

A note on this clone: Compared with germline, one end of the junction differs, possibly owing to a read error. The chain couples TRBV2 to TRBJ2-2; 9 bases fit TRBD2. Germline V gene lookup returns CDR1 SNHLY and CDR2 FYNNEI. The CDR3 totals 15 residues. CDR3 DNA sequence: TGTGCCAGCGGTGAACTAGCGGGGAACACCGGGGAGCTGTTTTTT. Amino acids: CASGELAGNTGELFF.

The CDR3 nucleotides are TGTGCCAGCAGGGGGAGGACTAGCGGGGGCCATACCTACGAGCAGTACTTC. It yields the protein CASRGRTSGGHTYEQYF. The chain employs TRBV2 and TRBJ2-7, with 13 bases identical to TRBD2. The J segment lost 2 bases and the V segment lost 6 bases, leaving 10 bases of the junction unmatched. The CDR3 is 17 residues long. From germline, CDR1 is SNHLY and CDR2 FYNNEI.

This chain connects TRBV7-3 to TRBJ1-2; TRBD1 matches at 7 bases. This CDR3 contains 14 residues. The V and J ends lost 5 bases and 8 bases, in that order; junction bases with no gene match: 11. CDR1 SGHTA and CDR2 FQGTGA come from the germline V gene. The DNA for the CDR3 is TGTGCCAGCAGCCCGACAGGGACTCTCGGCGGCTACACCTTC. It yields the protein CASSPTGTLGGYTF.

The chain is built from TRBV7-2 and TRBJ2-1; unclear D gene. CDR1 is SGHTA, CDR2 FQGNSA, per germline. Trimming pared 0 bases from V and 3 bases from J, leaving 12 bases between. CDR3 length equals 16 residues. CDR3 sequence reads: CASSLALTVLYNEQFF. In nucleotides, the CDR3 is TGTGCCAGCAGCTTAGCGCTCACTGTCCTCTACAATGAGCAGTTCTTC.

This chain uses TRBV2 with TRBJ1-5; D possibly corresponds to TRBD1 (6 bases). V was trimmed by 1 base and J by 5 bases, leaving 9 bases between them. This CDR3 has 14 residues. Germline CDR1 SNHLY, CDR2 FYNNEI. As DNA, the CDR3 is TGTGCCAGCAGTGAAGTCAGGGGCGATCAGCCCCAGCATTTT. Amino acids: CASSEVRGDQPQHF.

This sequence joins TRBV27 and TRBJ1-2; 8 bases are shared with TRBD1. With 5 bases clipped from V and 4 bases from J, the junction kept 3 bases outside the gene matches. Germline values: CDR1 MNHEY, CDR2 SMNVEV (reference sequence). The CDR3 covers 13 residues. This chain's CDR3 is CASSLDRGYGYTF. In DNA, the CDR3 is TGTGCCAGCAGTCTCGACAGGGGCTATGGCTACACCTTC.

The chain couples TRBV12-5 to TRBJ1-3; no clear D. This CDR3 is built from 13 residues. Germline V gene lookup returns CDR1 LGHNT and CDR2 FRNRAP. V lost 7 bases, J lost 0 bases, and 7 bases lay in between. The CDR3 DNA sequence: TGTGCTAGTGCCCTCAGCTCTGGAAACACCATATATTTT. Amino acid sequence: CASALSSGNTIYF.

The J gene is TRBJ1-2, the V gene TRBV30; weak D call: TRBD1 (6 bases). V lost 5 bases and J lost 2, with 15 bases in between. CDR3 length: 14 amino acids. The germline V gene encodes CDR1 GTSNPN and CDR2 SVGIG (reference sequence). This CDR3 is CAWVRLDRNYGYTF. The DNA for the CDR3 is TGTGCCTGGGTAAGGTTGGACAGAAACTATGGCTACACCTTC. Together with reference TRBV30 and TRBJ1-2, the CDR3 gives the full variable domain: SQTIHQWPATLVQPVGSPLSLECTVEGTSNPNLYWYRQAAGRGLQLLFYSVGIGQISSEVPQNLSASRPQDRQFILSSKKLLLSDSGFYLCAWVRLDRNYGYTFGSGTRLTVV.